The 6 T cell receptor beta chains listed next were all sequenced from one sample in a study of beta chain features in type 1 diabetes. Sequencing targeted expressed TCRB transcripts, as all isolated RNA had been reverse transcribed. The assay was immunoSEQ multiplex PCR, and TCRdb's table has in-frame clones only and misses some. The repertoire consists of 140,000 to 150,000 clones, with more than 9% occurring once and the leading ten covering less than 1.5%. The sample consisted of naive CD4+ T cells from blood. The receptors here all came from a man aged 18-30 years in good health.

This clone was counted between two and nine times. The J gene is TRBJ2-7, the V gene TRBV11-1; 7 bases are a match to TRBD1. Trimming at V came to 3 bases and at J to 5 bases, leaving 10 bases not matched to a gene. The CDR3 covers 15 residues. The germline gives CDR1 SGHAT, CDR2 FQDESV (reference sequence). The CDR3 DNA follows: TGTGCCAGCAGCTTCGTAGGGGGCGGCCGAGACGAGCAGTACTTC. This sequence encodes CASSFVGGGRDEQYF.

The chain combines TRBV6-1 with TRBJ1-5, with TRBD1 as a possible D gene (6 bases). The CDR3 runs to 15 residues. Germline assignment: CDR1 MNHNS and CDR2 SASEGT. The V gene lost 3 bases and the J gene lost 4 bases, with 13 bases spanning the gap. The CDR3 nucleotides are TGTGCCAGCAGTGACGGCAGGGGCGGTAATCAGCCCCAGCATTTT. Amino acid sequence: CASSDGRGGNQPQHF.

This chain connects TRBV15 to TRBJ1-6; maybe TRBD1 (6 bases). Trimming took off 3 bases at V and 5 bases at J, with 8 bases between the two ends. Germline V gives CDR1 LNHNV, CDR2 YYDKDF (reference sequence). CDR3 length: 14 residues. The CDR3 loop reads CATSRTGDNSPLHF. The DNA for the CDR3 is TGTGCCACCAGCAGGACAGGCGATAATTCACCCCTCCACTTT.

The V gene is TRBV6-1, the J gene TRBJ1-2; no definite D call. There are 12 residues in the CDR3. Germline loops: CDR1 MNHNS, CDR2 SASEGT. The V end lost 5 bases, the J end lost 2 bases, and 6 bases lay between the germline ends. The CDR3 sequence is CASSILNYGYTF. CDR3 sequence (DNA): TGTGCCAGCAGTATATTAAACTATGGCTACACCTTC.

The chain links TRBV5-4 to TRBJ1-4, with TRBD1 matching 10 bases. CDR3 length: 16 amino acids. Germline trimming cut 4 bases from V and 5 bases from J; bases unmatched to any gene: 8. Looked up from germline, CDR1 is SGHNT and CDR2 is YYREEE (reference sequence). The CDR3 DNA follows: TGTGCCAGCAGCCAAGGGACAGGGGCGTCCAATGAAAAACTGTTTTTT. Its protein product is CASSQGTGASNEKLFF.

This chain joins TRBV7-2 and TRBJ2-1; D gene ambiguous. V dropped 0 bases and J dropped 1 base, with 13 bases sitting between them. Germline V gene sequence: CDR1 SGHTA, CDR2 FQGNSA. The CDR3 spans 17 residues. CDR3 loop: CASSLALTVWSYNEQFF. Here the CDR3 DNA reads TGTGCCAGCAGCTTAGCGTTAACGGTGTGGTCCTACAATGAGCAGTTCTTC.